This entry concerns a single T cell receptor (beta chain). Its antigen remains unknown. Sequenced by immunoSEQ multiplex PCR; TCRdb stores in-frame clones only, minus some. The sample consists of tens of thousands of clones, more than 70% of them appearing once. The data were taken from a study of cytomegalovirus exposure and HLA in healthy donors. The wider study: The 120 or so validation repertoires and the approximately 700 first-cohort repertoires shared a platform, a later analysis reported. Study-level points and caveats: The study designated over 150 TCR beta chains cytomegalovirus-associated. Subsequent analysis found a tendency for first-cohort TCR clusters to co-occur within the 95 to 150 validation repertoires.

CDR3 length: 14 residues. V gave up 3 bases and J gave up 0 bases, with 9 bases separating them. Germline V gene sequence: CDR1 MNHEY, CDR2 SMNVEV (reference sequence). The V call is TRBV27, the J call TRBJ2-7, with D possibly matching TRBD1 (6 bases). Sequenced input: PBMCs. The clonotype originates from a woman under 30 in good health and CMV-seronegative. CDR3 region: CASSFRGSSYEQYF. CDR3 DNA sequence: TGTGCCAGCAGTTTTAGGGGGAGCTCCTACGAGCAGTACTTC.